This TCR beta chain comes out of a study of control samples from healthy donors and cancer patients. The assay was immunoSEQ multiplex PCR, and TCRdb's table has in-frame clones only and misses some. The data contain about 51,000 clones, approximately 80% of them singletons. V was pared by 6 bases and J by 4 bases, with 15 bases between. CDR3 size: 14 residues. Germline V gives CDR1 MNHEY, CDR2 SVGAGI. This clone was recorded a few times. The sample taken for sequencing was blood. The chain has TRBV6-5 and TRBJ1-2; the D gene is possibly TRBD1 (5 bases). The source of this sequence is a man in his sixties or seventies in good health. CDR3 sequence: CASRLGGAPYGYTF. In nucleotides, the CDR3 is TGTGCCAGCAGGCTAGGAGGGGCCCCCTATGGCTACACCTTC.